The next 27 T cell receptor beta chains were all read from a single sample in a study of T cell repertoires in cytomegalovirus infection. TCRdb ran MiXCR on the reads and lists one entry per CDR3 protein. The sample consists of approximately 110,000 distinct CDR3 sequences, 10% of them appearing once. These receptors' antigens are unknown. Source material: PBMCs, sequenced either directly or after in vitro stimulation (not recorded which). The receptors shown here come from a human donor in good health (CMV status not recorded). Some clones in this sample may be carry-over from other donors' samples.

This clonotype was picked up many times. The chain joins TRBV6-5 to TRBJ2-5, with D unresolved. The V gene's germline CDR1 is MNHEY and CDR2 SVGAGI. This CDR3 region has 15 residues. V gave up 2 bases and J gave up 5 bases, with 15 bases separating them. CDR3 amino acids: CASSYAWTAGETQYF. CDR3 coding DNA: TGTGCCAGCAGTTACGCCTGGACGGCCGGTGAGACCCAGTACTTC.

The gene calls are TRBV6-1 and TRBJ1-1; no reliable D call. Per the germline V gene, CDR1 is MNHNS and CDR2 is SASEGT. Trimming stripped 2 bases from V and 1 base from J, with 11 bases between. The CDR3 has 15 residues. Written as DNA, the CDR3 is TGTGCCAGCAGTGAACTAGGCCAGCCGAACACTGAAGCTTTCTTT. It yields the protein CASSELGQPNTEAFF.

In its sample, this clonotype was seen many times. V gene TRBV6-5 combines with J gene TRBJ2-7; maybe TRBD2 (7 bases). Trimming left V 0 bases short and J 7 bases short, with 16 bases between. The CDR3 totals 15 residues. CDR1 MNHEY and CDR2 SVGAGI come from the germline V gene. Here the CDR3 DNA reads TGTGCCAGCAGTTACTCGTCGGCGGGGGCGAGGGAGCAGTACTTC. This codes for CASSYSSAGAREQYF.

This clonotype was seen more than once but under ten times. V and J are TRBV7-9 and TRBJ2-3; either TRBD1 or TRBD2 may fit D (5 bases each). Germline loops: CDR1 SEHNR, CDR2 FQNEAQ (reference sequence). Trimming cost V 5 bases and J 6 bases, with 21 bases left between them. CDR3 length: 16 residues. CDR3 in amino acids: CASSKGLGNGDDTQYF. CDR3 bases: TGTGCCAGCAGCAAAGGGTTGGGTAACGGGGACGATACGCAGTATTTT.

Judged by abundance, this clonotype is medium-sized (0.01 to 0.1%). The genes are TRBV11-2 and TRBJ2-2, with D perhaps TRBD1 (5 bases). The V and J ends lost 2 bases and 6 bases respectively, with 10 bases between them. The CDR3 length is 14 residues. CDR1 is SGHAT and CDR2 is FQNNGV in the germline V gene. CDR3 bases: TGTGCCAGCAGCTTAAGGGGCGCATCCGGGGAGCTGTTTTTT. It encodes CASSLRGASGELFF.

This clonotype was observed many times. The J gene is TRBJ2-5, the V gene TRBV7-6; 12 bases are shared with TRBD1. V lost 6 bases to trimming and J lost 7 bases; unmatched junction nucleotides: 9. In germline, CDR1 is SGHVS, CDR2 FNYEAQ. The CDR3 is made up of 15 amino acids. Here the CDR3 reads CASSPGTGGDGTQYF. In DNA, the CDR3 is TGTGCCAGCAGTCCGGGGACAGGGGGCGATGGGACCCAGTACTTC.

The chain is built from TRBV28 and TRBJ2-7; 15 bases fit TRBD2. V lost 4 bases, J lost 7 bases, and 5 bases stayed unmatched. CDR1 MDHEN and CDR2 SYDVKM come from the germline V gene. The CDR3 has 15 amino acids. The CDR3 sequence is CASSSGLAGGYEQYF. The CDR3 DNA reads TGTGCCAGCAGTTCGGGACTAGCGGGAGGTTATGAGCAGTACTTC. Supplemented by reference TRBV28 and TRBJ2-7, the full variable domain reads DVKVTQSSRYLVKRTGEKVFLECVQDMDHENMFWYRQDPGLGLRLIYFSYDVKMKEKGDIPEGYSVSREKKERFSLILESASTNQTSMYLCASSSGLAGGYEQYFGPGTRLTVT.

This clonotype was observed many times. The genes are TRBV19 and TRBJ1-5, with 11 positions matching TRBD1. Germline V lookup: CDR1 LNHDA, CDR2 SQIVND (reference sequence). V lost 8 bases to trimming and J lost 5 bases; unmatched junction nucleotides: 5. The CDR3 sequence is 14 residues long. CDR3 loop: CASEGQGAYQPQHF. In DNA, the CDR3 is TGTGCCAGTGAAGGACAGGGGGCCTATCAGCCCCAGCATTTT.

This clonotype was counted ten times or more. The V call is TRBV7-2, the J call TRBJ2-7, with D possibly TRBD1 on 7 matching bases. Trimming removed 5 bases at V and 2 bases at J, with 16 bases between. There are 15 residues in the CDR3. Germline CDR1 reads SGHTA; CDR2 reads FQGNSA. The CDR3 sequence is CASSPGGGGTYEQYV. The CDR3 DNA sequence: TGTGCCAGCAGCCCAGGGGGTGGGGGGACCTACGAGCAGTACGTC.

This clonotype has at least ten counts. The chain uses TRBV7-2 and TRBJ2-5; 10 nucleotides agree with TRBD2. Trimming took 1 base from V and 4 from J; bases not matched to a gene: 9. This CDR3 comprises 17 residues. Germline CDR1 reads SGHTA; CDR2 reads FQGNSA. The chain's CDR3 is CASSLDPPLAGLETQYF. The CDR3 DNA sequence: TGTGCCAGCAGCTTAGATCCCCCACTAGCGGGATTAGAGACCCAGTACTTC.

At least ten counts were recorded for this clonotype. The chain has TRBV6-6 and TRBJ2-7, with TRBD1 matching 7 bases. This CDR3 is built from 13 residues. The V gene end was trimmed by 8 bases and the J gene end by 0 bases; junction bases not matched to a gene: 4. Germline CDR1 MNHNY, CDR2 SVGAGI (reference sequence). The chain's CDR3 is CASWGTVSYEQYV. Here the CDR3 DNA reads TGTGCCAGCTGGGGGACAGTCTCCTACGAGCAGTACGTC.

This clonotype was picked up many times. CDR3 nucleotide sequence: TGTGCCAGCAGTTCTACAGGGGCGAGGTGGGAGCCCCAGCATTTT. Its protein is CASSSTGARWEPQHF. The genes are TRBV12-3 or TRBV12-4 and TRBJ1-5, with 7 bases matching TRBD1. V shed 4 bases and J 8 bases; nucleotides not matched to a gene: 11. This CDR3 region has 15 residues.

A few counts support this clonotype. The chain is built from TRBV12-5 and TRBJ2-2; 8 bases agree with TRBD1. V shed 6 bases, J shed 4 bases, and the junction held 7 bases outside the gene matches. Germline CDR1 reads LGHNT; CDR2 reads FRNRAP. The CDR3 consists of 15 residues. CDR3 protein: CASGNAGTGTGELFF. Written as DNA, the CDR3 is TGTGCTAGTGGCAACGCGGGGACAGGCACCGGGGAGCTGTTTTTT.

This chain uses TRBV7-2 with TRBJ2-1; 8 bases are a match to TRBD2. The CDR3 runs 16 residues. Germline values: CDR1 SGHTA, CDR2 FQGNSA. Germline trimming cut 7 bases from V and 15 bases from J; bases unmatched to any gene: 23. CDR3 region: CASTSLGNSPSGLMFF. The CDR3 nucleotides are TGTGCCAGCACCAGCTTAGGTAATTCGCCTAGCGGGTTGATGTTCTTC.

The CDR3 protein is CASSLAFGNEKLFF. The CDR3 DNA is TGTGCCAGCAGCTTAGCGTTCGGAAATGAAAAACTGTTTTTT. V is TRBV7-2 and J is TRBJ1-4; D uncertain. The CDR3 totals 14 residues. Trimming took 0 bases from V and 5 from J, leaving 7 bases between them. In germline, CDR1 is SGHTA, CDR2 FQGNSA.

This clonotype occurred a few times. This sequence joins TRBV7-9 and TRBJ1-1; D unclear. From germline, CDR1 is SEHNR and CDR2 FQNEAQ (reference sequence). The CDR3 extends over 15 amino acids. Trimming left V 1 base short and J 1 base short, with 10 bases between. The chain's CDR3 is CASSLGLRKNTEAFF. Here the CDR3 DNA reads TGTGCCAGCAGCTTAGGCCTCAGGAAGAACACTGAAGCTTTCTTT.

A few counts support this clonotype. The rearrangement joins TRBV7-2 to TRBJ2-7; 7 bases are shared with TRBD2. Trimming at V came to 5 bases and at J to 0 bases, leaving 4 bases not matched to a gene. Germline CDR1 SGHTA, CDR2 FQGNSA. CDR3 length: 14 residues. The CDR3 sequence: CASSATSDSYEQYF. The CDR3, as DNA: TGTGCCAGCAGCGCAACTAGCGACTCCTACGAGCAGTACTTC.

The chain combines TRBV6-5 with TRBJ1-1; perhaps TRBD1 as D (5 bases). Looked up from germline, CDR1 is MNHEY and CDR2 is SVGAGI. Between the trimmed V and J ends, which lost 6 bases and 0 bases, there was a span of 11 bases. The CDR3 is made up of 14 amino acids. CDR3 DNA: TGTGCCAGCAGCTGGACAACTATGAACACTGAAGCTTTCTTT. Its protein product is CASSWTTMNTEAFF.

This chain uses TRBV19 with TRBJ1-2; D gene uncertain. Germline V gene data show CDR1 as LNHDA and CDR2 as SQIVND (reference sequence). Trimming pared 5 bases from V and 5 bases from J, leaving 6 bases between. This CDR3 has 11 amino acids. CDR3 sequence: CASSEWYGYTF. In DNA, the CDR3 is TGTGCCAGTAGTGAATGGTATGGCTACACCTTC.

The rearrangement joins TRBV4-1 to TRBJ2-1, with D possibly matching TRBD2 (5 bases). Germline-derived CDR1 and CDR2 are MGHRA and YSYEKL. CDR3 length: 12 residues. V lost 0 bases and J lost 12, with 9 bases in between. Written as DNA, the CDR3 is TGCGCCAGCAGCCAAGAAGCACGGGGGCAGTTCTTC. Protein sequence: CASSQEARGQFF.

This clonotype was seen many times. The chain joins TRBV10-3 to TRBJ2-2, with D possibly TRBD1 on 5 matching bases. This CDR3 has 14 amino acids. In germline, CDR1 is ENHRY, CDR2 SYGVKD. Trimming removed 10 bases from V and 1 base from J, with 13 bases in between. CDR3 DNA: TGTGCCAGCACCTCAGGGATGAACACCGGGGAGCTGTTTTTT. Residues: CASTSGMNTGELFF.

This chain joins TRBV28 and TRBJ2-2; perhaps TRBD2 as D (6 bases). Germline V gene data show CDR1 as MDHEN and CDR2 as SYDVKM. CDR3 length: 16 amino acids. Trimming took off 4 bases at V and 1 base at J, with 13 bases between the two ends. The CDR3 is CASSSTRWGNTGELFF. The CDR3 DNA reads TGTGCCAGCAGTTCGACTAGATGGGGGAACACCGGGGAGCTGTTTTTT.

The sample holds many counts of this clonotype. The chain is built from TRBV7-2 and TRBJ1-2, with 7 bases identical to TRBD1. Germline CDR1 and CDR2: SGHTA and FQGNSA. V shed 5 bases and J 8 bases; nucleotides not matched to a gene: 5. The CDR3 loop spans 12 amino acids. The CDR3 spells CASSKRQGGYTF. For the CDR3, the DNA is TGTGCCAGCAGCAAACGACAGGGAGGCTACACCTTC. Drawing the rest from reference TRBV7-2 and TRBJ1-2, the complete variable domain is GAGVSQSPSNKVTEKGKDVELRCDPISGHTALYWYRQSLGQGLEFLIYFQGNSAPDKSGLPSDRFSAERTGGSVSTLTIQRTQQEDSAVYLCASSKRQGGYTFGSGTRLTVV.

In this sample, this clonotype turned up many times. The chain employs TRBV7-2 and TRBJ2-3, with TRBD2 matching over 7 bases. This CDR3 contains 17 residues. Germline CDR1 reads SGHTA; CDR2 reads FQGNSA. With V trimmed by 5 bases and J by 4 bases, 15 bases remained unmatched. As DNA, the CDR3 is TGTGCCAGCAGCCACCCCGGGGAGGGTTATGGCCCAGATACGCAGTATTTT. Its protein is CASSHPGEGYGPDTQYF.

The V and J genes are TRBV20-1 and TRBJ2-1; D perhaps matches TRBD1 (5 bases). V dropped 5 bases and J dropped 8 bases, with 19 bases sitting between them. The CDR3 length is 14 residues. Germline CDR1 reads DFQATT; CDR2 reads SNEGSKA (reference sequence). The CDR3 sequence: CSARLLGAGDEQFF. CDR3 DNA sequence: TGCAGTGCTCGACTCTTAGGGGCCGGTGATGAGCAGTTCTTC.

Only a few counts were recorded for this clonotype. The chain couples TRBV12-3 or TRBV12-4 to TRBJ1-2; the match to TRBD1 covers 7 bases. The CDR3 has 15 residues. The V gene end was trimmed by 5 bases and the J gene end by 4 bases; junction bases not matched to a gene: 10. The CDR3 loop is CASSPRQGSSYGYTF. DNA for the CDR3: TGTGCCAGCAGTCCCAGACAGGGTTCTAGCTATGGCTACACCTTC.

On this clonotype itself: It may be a read error: a sequence one base away is much more abundant. This chain joins TRBV7-2 and TRBJ2-2; 7 positions match TRBD2. Germline CDR1 is SGHTA and CDR2 is FQGNSA. V was pared by 8 bases and J by 5 bases, with 8 bases of the junction left unmatched. CDR3 size: 14 residues. The DNA for the CDR3 is TGTGCCAGCGGGGGGGGGGGGAAGACCGGGGAGCTGTTTTTT. It encodes CASGGGGKTGELFF.